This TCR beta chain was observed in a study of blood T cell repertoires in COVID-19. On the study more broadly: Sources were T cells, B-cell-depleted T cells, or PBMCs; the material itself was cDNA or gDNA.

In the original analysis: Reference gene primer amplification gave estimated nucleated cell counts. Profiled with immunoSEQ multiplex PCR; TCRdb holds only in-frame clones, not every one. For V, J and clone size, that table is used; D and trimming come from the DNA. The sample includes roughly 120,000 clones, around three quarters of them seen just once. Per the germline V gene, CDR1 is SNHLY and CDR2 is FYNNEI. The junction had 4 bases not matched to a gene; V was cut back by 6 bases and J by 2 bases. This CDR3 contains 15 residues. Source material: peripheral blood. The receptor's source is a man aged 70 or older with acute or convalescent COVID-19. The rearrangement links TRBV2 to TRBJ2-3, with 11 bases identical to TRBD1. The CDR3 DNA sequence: TGTGCCAGCAGAGGGACAGGGGGGTACACAGATACGCAGTATTTT. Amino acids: CASRGTGGYTDTQYF.